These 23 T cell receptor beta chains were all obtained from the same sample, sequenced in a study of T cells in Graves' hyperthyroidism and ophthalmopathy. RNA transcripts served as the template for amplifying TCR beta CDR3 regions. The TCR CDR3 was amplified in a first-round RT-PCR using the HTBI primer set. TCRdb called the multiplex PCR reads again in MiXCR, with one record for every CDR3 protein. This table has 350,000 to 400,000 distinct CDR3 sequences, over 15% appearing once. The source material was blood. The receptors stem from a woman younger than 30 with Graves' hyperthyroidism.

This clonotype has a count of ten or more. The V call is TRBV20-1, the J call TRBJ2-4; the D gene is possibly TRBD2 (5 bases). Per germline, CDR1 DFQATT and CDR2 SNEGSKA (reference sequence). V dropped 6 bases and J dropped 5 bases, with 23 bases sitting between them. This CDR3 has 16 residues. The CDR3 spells CSARPDFFLGENIQYF. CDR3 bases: TGCAGTGCCCGGCCCGACTTTTTCTTGGGAGAAAACATTCAGTACTTC.

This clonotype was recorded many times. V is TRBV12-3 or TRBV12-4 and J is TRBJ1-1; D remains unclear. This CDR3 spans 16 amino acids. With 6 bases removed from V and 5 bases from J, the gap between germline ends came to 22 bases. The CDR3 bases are TGTGCCAGCAGCATCAGTGGCCGGTCTCTGGTGACTGAAGCTTTCTTT. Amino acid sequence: CASSISGRSLVTEAFF.

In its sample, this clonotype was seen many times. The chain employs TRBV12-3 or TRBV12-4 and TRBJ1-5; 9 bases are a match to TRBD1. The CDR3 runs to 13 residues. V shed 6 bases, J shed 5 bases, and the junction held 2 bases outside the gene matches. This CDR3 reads CASSWTGDQPQHF. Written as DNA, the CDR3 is TGTGCCAGCAGCTGGACAGGGGATCAGCCCCAGCATTTT.

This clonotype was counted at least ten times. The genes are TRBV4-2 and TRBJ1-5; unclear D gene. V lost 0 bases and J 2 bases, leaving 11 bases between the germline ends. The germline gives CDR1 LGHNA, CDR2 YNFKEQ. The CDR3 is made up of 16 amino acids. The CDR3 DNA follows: TGTGCCAGCAGCCAAGAACCAGGCGGTCGCAATCAGCCCCAGCATTTT. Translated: CASSQEPGGRNQPQHF.

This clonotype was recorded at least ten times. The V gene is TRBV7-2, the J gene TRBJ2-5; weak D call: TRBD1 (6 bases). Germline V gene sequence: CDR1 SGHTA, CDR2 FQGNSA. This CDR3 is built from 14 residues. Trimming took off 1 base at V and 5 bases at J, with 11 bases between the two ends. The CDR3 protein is CASSLGQGSETQYF. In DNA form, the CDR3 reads TGTGCCAGCAGCTTAGGGCAGGGGAGTGAGACCCAGTACTTC.

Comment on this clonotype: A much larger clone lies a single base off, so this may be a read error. CDR3 coding DNA: TGTGCCAGCAGGAGGGGGGGGTCCTACGAGGAGTACTTC. It yields the protein CASRRGGSYEEYF. The chain employs TRBV19 and TRBJ2-7, with D perhaps TRBD2 (7 bases). CDR3 length equals 13 residues. Germline V lookup: CDR1 LNHDA, CDR2 SQIVND (reference sequence). Using reference TRBV19 and TRBJ2-7 for the parts outside the CDR3, the full variable domain is DGGITQSPKYLFRKEGQNVTLSCEQNLNHDAMYWYRQDPGQGLRLIYYSQIVNDFQKGDIAEGYSVSREKKESFPLTVTSAQKNPTAFYLCASRRGGSYEEYFGPGTRLTVT.

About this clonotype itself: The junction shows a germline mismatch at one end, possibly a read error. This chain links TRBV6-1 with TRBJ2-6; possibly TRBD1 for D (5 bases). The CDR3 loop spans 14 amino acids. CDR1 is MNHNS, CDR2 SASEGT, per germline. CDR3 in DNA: TGTGCCAGCGGGCAGAACTATGGGGCCAACGTACTGACTTTC. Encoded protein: CASGQNYGANVLTF.

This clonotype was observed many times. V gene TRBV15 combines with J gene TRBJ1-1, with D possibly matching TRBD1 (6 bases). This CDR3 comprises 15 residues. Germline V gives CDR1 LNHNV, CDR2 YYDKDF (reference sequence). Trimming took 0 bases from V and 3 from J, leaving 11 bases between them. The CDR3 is CATSREGGAHTEAFF. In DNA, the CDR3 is TGTGCCACCAGCAGAGAAGGGGGGGCACACACTGAAGCTTTCTTT. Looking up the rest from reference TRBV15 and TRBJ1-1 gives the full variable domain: DAMVIQNPRYQVTQFGKPVTLSCSQTLNHNVMYWYQQKSSQAPKLLFHYYDKDFNNEADTPDNFQSRRPNTSFCFLDIRSPGLGDTAMYLCATSREGGAHTEAFFGQGTRLTVV.

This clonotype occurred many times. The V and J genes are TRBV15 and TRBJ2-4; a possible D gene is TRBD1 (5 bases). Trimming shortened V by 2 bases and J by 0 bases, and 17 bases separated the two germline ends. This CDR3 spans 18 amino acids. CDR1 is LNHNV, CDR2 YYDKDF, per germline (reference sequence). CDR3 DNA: TGTGCCACCAGCAGAAACGTACGCAGGGAACAAGCCAAAAACATTCAGTACTTC. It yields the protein CATSRNVRREQAKNIQYF.

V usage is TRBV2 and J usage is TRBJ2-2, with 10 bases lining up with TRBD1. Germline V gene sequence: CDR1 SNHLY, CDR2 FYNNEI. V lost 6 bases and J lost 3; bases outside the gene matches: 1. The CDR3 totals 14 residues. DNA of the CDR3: TGTGCCAGCAGGGGACAGGGGTACACCGGGGAGCTGTTTTTT. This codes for CASRGQGYTGELFF.

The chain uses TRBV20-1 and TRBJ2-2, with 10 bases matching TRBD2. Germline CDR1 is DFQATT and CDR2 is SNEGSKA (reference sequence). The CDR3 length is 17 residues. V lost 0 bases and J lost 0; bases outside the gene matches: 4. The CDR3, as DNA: TGCAGTGCTAGAGATGTTACTAGCGGGGCGAACACCGGGGAGCTGTTTTTT. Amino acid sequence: CSARDVTSGANTGELFF.

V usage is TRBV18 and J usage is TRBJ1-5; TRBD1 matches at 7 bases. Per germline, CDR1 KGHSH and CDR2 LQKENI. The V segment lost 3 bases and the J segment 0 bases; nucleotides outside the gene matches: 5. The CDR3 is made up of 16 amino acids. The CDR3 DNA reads TGTGCCAGCTCACCGCAGGGGGGCTATAGCAATCAGCCCCAGCATTTT. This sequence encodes CASSPQGGYSNQPQHF.

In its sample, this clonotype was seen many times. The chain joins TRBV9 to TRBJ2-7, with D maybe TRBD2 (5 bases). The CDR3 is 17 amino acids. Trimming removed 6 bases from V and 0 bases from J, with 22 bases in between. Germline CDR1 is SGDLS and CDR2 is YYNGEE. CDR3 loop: CASKSFLKDLNSYEQYF. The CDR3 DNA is TGTGCCAGCAAGTCTTTCCTTAAGGACTTAAACTCCTACGAGCAGTACTTC.

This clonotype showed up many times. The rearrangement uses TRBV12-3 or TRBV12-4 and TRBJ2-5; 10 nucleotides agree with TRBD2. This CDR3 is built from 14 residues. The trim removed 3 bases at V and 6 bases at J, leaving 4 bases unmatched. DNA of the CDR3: TGTGCCAGCAGTTTCAGCGGGGGGGTTCAGACCCAGTACTTC. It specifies CASSFSGGVQTQYF.

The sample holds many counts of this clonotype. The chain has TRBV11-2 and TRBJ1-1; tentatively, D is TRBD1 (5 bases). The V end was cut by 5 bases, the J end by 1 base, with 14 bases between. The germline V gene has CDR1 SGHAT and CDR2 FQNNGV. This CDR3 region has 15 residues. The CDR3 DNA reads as TGTGCCAGCAGCCCCCGGTGGCAGGGGAACACTGAAGCTTTCTTT. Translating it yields CASSPRWQGNTEAFF.

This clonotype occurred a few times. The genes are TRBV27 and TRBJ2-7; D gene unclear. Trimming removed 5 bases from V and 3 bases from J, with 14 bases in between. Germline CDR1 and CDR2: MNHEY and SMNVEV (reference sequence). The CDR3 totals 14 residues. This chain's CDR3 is CASSPAPKNYEQYF. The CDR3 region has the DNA TGTGCCAGCAGTCCAGCCCCGAAAAACTACGAGCAGTACTTC.

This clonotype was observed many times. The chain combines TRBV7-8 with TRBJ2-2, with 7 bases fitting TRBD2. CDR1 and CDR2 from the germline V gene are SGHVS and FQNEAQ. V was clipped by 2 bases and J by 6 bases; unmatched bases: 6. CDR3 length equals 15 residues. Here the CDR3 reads CASSLREGRSGELFF. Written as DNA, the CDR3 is TGTGCCAGCAGCTTAAGGGAGGGACGTTCCGGGGAGCTGTTTTTT.

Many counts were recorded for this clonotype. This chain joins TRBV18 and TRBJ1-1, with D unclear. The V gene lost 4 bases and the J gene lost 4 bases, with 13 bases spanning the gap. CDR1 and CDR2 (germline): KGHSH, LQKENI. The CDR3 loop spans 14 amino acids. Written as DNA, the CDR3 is TGTGCCAGCTCACTTGACCTAACCGGCACTGAAGCTTTCTTT. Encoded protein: CASSLDLTGTEAFF.

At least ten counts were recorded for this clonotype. CDR3 amino acids: CASTDLGAINSPLHF. CDR3 coding DNA: TGTGCCAGCACCGACCTGGGGGCAATAAATTCACCCCTCCACTTT. V usage is TRBV28 and J usage is TRBJ1-6, with a possible D match to TRBD1 (6 bases). In germline, CDR1 is MDHEN, CDR2 SYDVKM. The CDR3 loop spans 15 amino acids. Between the trimmed V and J ends, which lost 7 bases and 7 bases, there was a span of 17 bases.

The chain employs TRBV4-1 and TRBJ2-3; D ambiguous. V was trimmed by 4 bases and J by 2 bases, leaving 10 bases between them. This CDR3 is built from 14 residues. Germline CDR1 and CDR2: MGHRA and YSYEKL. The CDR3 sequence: CASSPTPLTDTQYF. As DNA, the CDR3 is TGCGCCAGCAGCCCCACACCACTCACAGATACGCAGTATTTT.

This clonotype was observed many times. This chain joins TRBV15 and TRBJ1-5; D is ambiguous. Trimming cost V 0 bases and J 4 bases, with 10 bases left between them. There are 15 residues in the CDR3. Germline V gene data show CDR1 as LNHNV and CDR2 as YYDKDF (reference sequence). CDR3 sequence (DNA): TGTGCCACCAGCAGAGAGGTGCAGAGTAATCAGCCCCAGCATTTT. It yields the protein CATSREVQSNQPQHF.

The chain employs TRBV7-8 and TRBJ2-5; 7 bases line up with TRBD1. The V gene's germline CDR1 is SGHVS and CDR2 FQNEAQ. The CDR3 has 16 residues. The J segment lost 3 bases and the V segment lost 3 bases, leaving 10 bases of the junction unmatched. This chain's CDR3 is CASSLATGNGEETQYF. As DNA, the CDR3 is TGTGCCAGCAGCTTGGCGACAGGGAATGGGGAAGAGACCCAGTACTTC.

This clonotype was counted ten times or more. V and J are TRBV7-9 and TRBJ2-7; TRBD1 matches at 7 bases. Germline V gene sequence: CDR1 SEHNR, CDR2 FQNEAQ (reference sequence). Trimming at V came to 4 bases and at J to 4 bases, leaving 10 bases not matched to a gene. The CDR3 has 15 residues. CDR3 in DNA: TGTGCCAGCAGCTCAACCGGGACAGCACCTTACGAGCAGTACTTC. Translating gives CASSSTGTAPYEQYF.